One sample yielded the 10 T cell receptor beta chains listed below, sequenced in a study of T cell repertoires in cytomegalovirus infection. TCRdb itself ran the reads through MiXCR, one entry per CDR3 protein. The repertoire includes about 120,000 distinct CDR3 sequences, around 30% of them detected once, and less than 45% sits in the top ten. No antigens are known for them. The starting material was CD8+ T cells from cultured PBMCs, obtained from culture after CMV antigen stimulation. The receptors originated from a human donor in good health (CMV status not recorded). Some clones in this sample may be carry-over from other donors' samples.

The rearrangement links TRBV29-1 to TRBJ2-7; D gene ambiguous. Trimming pared 4 bases from V and 2 bases from J, leaving 15 bases between. The germline gives CDR1 SQVTM, CDR2 ANQGSEA. The CDR3 contains 14 residues. As DNA, the CDR3 is TGCAGCGTTGTATCTCGTCAGGAGACCTACGAGCAGTACTTC. Amino acid sequence: CSVVSRQETYEQYF.

The V call is TRBV20-1, the J call TRBJ2-3; TRBD1 is a possible D gene (6 bases). V lost 0 bases and J 1 base, leaving 20 bases between the germline ends. This CDR3 spans 18 amino acids. Germline lookup yields CDR1 DFQATT and CDR2 SNEGSKA (reference sequence). The CDR3 coding sequence is TGCAGTGCTAGAGATCTCTTTCAGGGGTCGGCCCGCACAGATACGCAGTATTTT. This sequence encodes CSARDLFQGSARTDTQYF.

This clonotype has more than one count but fewer than ten. The chain employs TRBV28 and TRBJ2-5; tentative D call: TRBD2 (7 bases). V lost 1 base and J lost 2, with 20 bases in between. Germline CDR1 and CDR2: MDHEN and SYDVKM. There are 18 residues in the CDR3. The CDR3 sequence is CASSLFWPRGGLQETQYF. The CDR3 DNA reads TGTGCCAGCAGTTTATTTTGGCCCCGCGGGGGCTTACAAGAGACCCAGTACTTC.

This clonotype was picked up a small number of times. The CDR3 loop is CASSLTNPREETQYF. The DNA for the CDR3 is TGTGCCAGCAGCTTAACGAACCCCAGGGAAGAGACCCAGTACTTC. The chain uses TRBV7-9 and TRBJ2-5; maybe TRBD1 (5 bases). CDR1 is SEHNR, CDR2 FQNEAQ, per germline (reference sequence). There are 15 residues in the CDR3. Trimming left V 2 bases short and J 3 bases short, with 13 bases between. Using reference TRBV7-9 and TRBJ2-5 for the parts outside the CDR3, the full variable domain is DTGVSQNPRHKITKRGQNVTFRCDPISEHNRLYWYRQTLGQGPEFLTYFQNEAQLEKSRLLSDRFSAERPKGSFSTLEIQRTEQGDSAMYLCASSLTNPREETQYFGPGTRLLVL.

The table lists this clonotype with a few counts. The rearrangement joins TRBV7-6 to TRBJ2-5, with 7 bases that match TRBD1. This CDR3 has 13 residues. Trimming removed 6 bases from V and 7 bases from J; junction bases left unmatched: 8. Germline V lookup: CDR1 SGHVS, CDR2 FNYEAQ. In nucleotides, the CDR3 is TGTGCCAGCAGTCCCGGGACAGTTGGGACCCAGTACTTC. Translation gives CASSPGTVGTQYF.

The V gene is TRBV7-2, the J gene TRBJ2-7; D ambiguous. CDR1 SGHTA and CDR2 FQGNSA come from the germline V gene. The CDR3 totals 14 residues. V was clipped by 1 base and J by 0 bases, with 7 bases between them. CDR3 protein: CASSLDGGSYEQYF. Here the CDR3 DNA reads TGTGCCAGCAGCTTAGATGGCGGCTCCTACGAGCAGTACTTC.

J is TRBJ2-6 and V is TRBV7-9, with unresolved D. The length of the CDR3 is 15 residues. The germline gives CDR1 SEHNR, CDR2 FQNEAQ (reference sequence). V lost 5 bases and J 1 base, leaving 9 bases between the germline ends. The CDR3 coding sequence is TGTGCCAGCAGCCCTCCGGATTCTGGGGCCAACGTCCTGACTTTC. Translation: CASSPPDSGANVLTF.

This chain's CDR3 is CASSASGTGVYGYTF. The CDR3, as DNA: TGTGCCAGCAGCGCCTCCGGGACGGGAGTCTATGGCTACACCTTC. The chain joins TRBV7-4 to TRBJ1-2; D possibly corresponds to TRBD1 (5 bases). The germline V gene has CDR1 SGHVT and CDR2 SQSDAQ. Trimming removed 5 bases at V and 4 bases at J, with 17 bases between. The CDR3 is made up of 15 amino acids.

At least ten counts were recorded for this clonotype. The DNA for the CDR3 is TGTGCCAGCAGCCTGGACAGCTTCACTATCTCTGGGGCCAACGTCCTGACTTTC. This translates into CASSLDSFTISGANVLTF. The chain has TRBV5-4 and TRBJ2-6; D may be TRBD1 (6 bases). The CDR3 spans 18 residues. V shed 4 bases and J shed 0 bases, with 17 bases lying between them. CDR1 is SGHNT, CDR2 YYREEE, per germline (reference sequence).

V is TRBV4-1 and J is TRBJ1-1; 7 nucleotides match TRBD1. The germline V gene encodes CDR1 MGHRA and CDR2 YSYEKL. The CDR3 sequence is 14 residues long. Trimming at V came to 3 bases and at J to 5 bases, leaving 6 bases not matched to a gene. This CDR3 reads CASSHTGDRTEAFF. As DNA, the CDR3 is TGCGCCAGCAGCCACACAGGGGATAGGACTGAAGCTTTCTTT.